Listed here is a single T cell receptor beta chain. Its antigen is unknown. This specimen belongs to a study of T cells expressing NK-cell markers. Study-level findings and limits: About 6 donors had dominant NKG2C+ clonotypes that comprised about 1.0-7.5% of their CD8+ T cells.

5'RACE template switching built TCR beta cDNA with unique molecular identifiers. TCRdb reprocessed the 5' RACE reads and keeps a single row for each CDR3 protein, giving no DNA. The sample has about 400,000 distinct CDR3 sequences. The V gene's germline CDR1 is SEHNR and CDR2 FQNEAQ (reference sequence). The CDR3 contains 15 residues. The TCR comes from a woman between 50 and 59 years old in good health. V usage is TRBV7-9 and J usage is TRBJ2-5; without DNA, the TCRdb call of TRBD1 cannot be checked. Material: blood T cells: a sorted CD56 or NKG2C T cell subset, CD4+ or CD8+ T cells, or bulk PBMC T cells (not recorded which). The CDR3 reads CASSSGGAPRETQYF.